This passage covers 30 T cell receptor beta chains from one sample sequenced in a study of response to subunit inactivated influenza vaccine. TCRdb itself ran the RT-PCR reads through MiXCR, one entry per CDR3 protein. The sample holds roughly 500,000 distinct CDR3 sequences, more than 15% seen once. Sequences were derived from CD4+ T cells sorted from PBMCs, sampled roughly 24 months after vaccination. These receptor sequences come from a man aged 45 to 70 who received an inactivated influenza vaccine.

V usage is TRBV24-1 and J usage is TRBJ2-7, with a possible D match to TRBD1 (5 bases). CDR1 KGHDR and CDR2 SFDVKD come from the germline V gene. V was pared by 6 bases and J by 6 bases, with 11 bases between. The CDR3 covers 12 residues. This chain's CDR3 is CATSSGIAEQYF. The CDR3 DNA sequence: TGTGCCACCAGTTCAGGGATCGCCGAGCAGTACTTC.

This clonotype was detected a few times. This chain links TRBV6-2 or TRBV6-3 with TRBJ1-3, with a weak D call TRBD1 (6 bases). Germline V CDR1 and CDR2: MNHEY, SVGEGT. The length of the CDR3 is 19 residues. Trimming removed 4 bases at V and 0 bases at J, with 22 bases between. Here the CDR3 DNA reads TGTGCCAGCAGTTCCTTCACAACATGGGACACCTACTCTGGAAACACCATATATTTT. This codes for CASSSFTTWDTYSGNTIYF.

This clonotype occurred a few times. The chain carries TRBV28 and TRBJ2-5; 8 bases agree with TRBD1. Germline CDR1 MDHEN, CDR2 SYDVKM. V shed 4 bases, J shed 1 base, and the junction held 8 bases outside the gene matches. The CDR3 totals 16 residues. CDR3 DNA sequence: TGTGCCAGCAGTTCGTACGACAGGGGAACCCAAGAGACCCAGTACTTC. Translating gives CASSSYDRGTQETQYF.

The J gene is TRBJ2-3, the V gene TRBV6-5; the D is unclear. In germline, CDR1 is MNHEY, CDR2 SVGAGI. The CDR3 runs to 16 residues. V lost 0 bases and J 0 bases, leaving 10 bases between the germline ends. CDR3 sequence reads: CASSYSTGSSTDTQYF. The DNA for the CDR3 is TGTGCCAGCAGTTACTCGACTGGTTCCAGCACAGATACGCAGTATTTT.

CDR3 sequence reads: CSARAGTSRSNEQFF. CDR3 coding DNA: TGCAGTGCTCGAGCCGGGACTAGCAGGTCAAATGAGCAGTTCTTC. V is TRBV20-1 and J is TRBJ2-1; TRBD2 matches at 9 bases. Germline V gene sequence: CDR1 DFQATT, CDR2 SNEGSKA (reference sequence). Losses at the gene ends were 5 bases for V and 7 bases for J; bases not matched to a gene: 12. The CDR3 contains 15 residues.

In nucleotides, the CDR3 is TGCAGCTTTTTTAGCGGGAGGAGAACGGATGAGCAGTTCTTC. As protein: CSFFSGRRTDEQFF. The genes are TRBV20-1 and TRBJ2-1; 10 nucleotides match TRBD2. This CDR3 comprises 14 residues. Germline V gives CDR1 DFQATT, CDR2 SNEGSKA (reference sequence).

Comments on this clonotype: Being one base from a much bigger clone, this may be a read error. This rearrangement joins TRBV12-3 or TRBV12-4 to TRBJ1-5, with TRBD1 as a possible D gene (6 bases). CDR3 length: 14 amino acids. The CDR3: CVSSSTGSNQPQHF. The CDR3 DNA reads TGTGTCAGCAGTTCGACAGGTAGCAATCAGCCCCAGCATTTT.

A remark on this clonotype: At one of its ends the junction is not consistent with the germline gene, which may arise from a read error. The chain is built from TRBV6-1 and TRBJ2-2; either TRBD1 or TRBD2 may fit D (5 bases each). The germline CDR1 and CDR2 sequences are MNHNS and SASEGT. This CDR3 has 16 residues. DNA of the CDR3: TGTGCCAGCAGCCCAAGGAGACTGCAGGACACCGGGGAGCCGTTTTTT. Protein: CASSPRRLQDTGEPFF.

CDR3 in DNA: TGCAGTGCTTACGACAAGCACCCCGCCGGCACTGAAGCTTTCTTT. This sequence encodes CSAYDKHPAGTEAFF. The J gene is TRBJ1-1, the V gene TRBV20-1; D gene ambiguous. The ends were cut back, 5 bases at V and 4 bases at J, with 20 bases in the middle. Germline-derived CDR1 and CDR2 are DFQATT and SNEGSKA (reference sequence). CDR3 size: 15 residues.

The rearrangement joins TRBV3-1 to TRBJ1-1, with D hard to call. The length of the CDR3 is 13 residues. V was clipped by 0 bases and J by 4 bases, with 6 bases between them. Germline loops: CDR1 LGHDT, CDR2 YNNKEL (reference sequence). The CDR3 loop reads CASSQEYRTEAFF. The CDR3 region has the DNA TGTGCCAGCAGCCAAGAGTACCGCACTGAAGCTTTCTTT.

V usage is TRBV11-2 and J usage is TRBJ2-1; D possibly uses TRBD1 or TRBD2 (6 bases each). In germline, CDR1 is SGHAT, CDR2 FQNNGV. V lost 8 bases, J lost 4 bases, and 15 bases lay in between. The CDR3 is made up of 14 amino acids. The chain's CDR3 is CASVRGRGYNEQFF. CDR3 in DNA: TGTGCCAGCGTCCGGGGGCGCGGTTACAATGAGCAGTTCTTC.

The CDR3 bases are TGTGCCAGCAGCTTCGACAGCGGCCACACAGATACGCAGTATTTT. Protein: CASSFDSGHTDTQYF. V and J are TRBV7-9 and TRBJ2-3; D tentatively reads TRBD1 or TRBD2 (5 bases each). V was shortened by 3 bases and J by 2 bases, with 12 bases between the two germline ends. The germline V gene encodes CDR1 SEHNR and CDR2 FQNEAQ (reference sequence). This CDR3 contains 15 residues.

This clonotype occurred a few times. V is TRBV24-1 and J is TRBJ2-5; perhaps TRBD2 as D (5 bases). Germline V lookup: CDR1 KGHDR, CDR2 SFDVKD. V lost 3 bases and J lost 2, with 15 bases in between. This CDR3 is 16 amino acids long. The CDR3 coding sequence is TGTGCCACCAGTGATCCGAGCGAAGGACTGCAAGAGACCCAGTACTTC. Translating it yields CATSDPSEGLQETQYF.

The chain links TRBV15 to TRBJ2-1; tentatively, D is TRBD2 (6 bases). The CDR3 is 16 residues long. V lost 0 bases and J 2 bases, leaving 11 bases between the germline ends. Germline loops: CDR1 LNHNV, CDR2 YYDKDF (reference sequence). The CDR3 is CATSRDRPSAYNEQFF. CDR3 nucleotides: TGTGCCACCAGCAGAGATCGTCCTAGCGCCTACAATGAGCAGTTCTTC.

The chain employs TRBV10-3 and TRBJ2-2; 13 bases match TRBD2. Germline trimming cut 6 bases from V and 3 bases from J; bases unmatched to any gene: 13. This CDR3 spans 19 amino acids. Per the germline V gene, CDR1 is ENHRY and CDR2 is SYGVKD. In nucleotides, the CDR3 is TGTGCCATCAGCCCAATCCGGACTAGCGGGAGTCAGTACACCGGGGAGCTGTTTTTT. This sequence encodes CAISPIRTSGSQYTGELFF.

This clonotype was counted many times. This chain joins TRBV4-2 and TRBJ1-3, with TRBD1 identical over 7 bases. Germline CDR1 and CDR2: LGHNA and YNFKEQ. V lost 3 bases to trimming and J lost 2 bases; unmatched junction nucleotides: 4. CDR3 length equals 15 residues. The CDR3 is CASSQDRWAGNTIYF. The CDR3 DNA reads TGTGCCAGCAGCCAGGACAGGTGGGCTGGAAACACCATATATTTT.

The sample holds a few counts of this clonotype. The chain combines TRBV4-2 with TRBJ2-7; 9 bases line up with TRBD2. CDR1 and CDR2 (germline): LGHNA, YNFKEQ. The V gene end was trimmed by 0 bases and the J gene end by 3 bases; junction bases not matched to a gene: 9. The length of the CDR3 is 17 residues. CDR3 protein: CASSQDVTGTSRYEQYF. In DNA form, the CDR3 reads TGTGCCAGCAGCCAAGATGTGACCGGGACTAGCCGCTACGAGCAGTACTTC.

This clonotype was seen only a few times. The rearrangement links TRBV5-6 to TRBJ1-2; D is unclear. Germline values: CDR1 SGHDT, CDR2 YYEEEE. Trimming cost V 2 bases and J 4 bases, with 18 bases left between them. The CDR3 sequence is 16 residues long. CDR3 in DNA: TGTGCCAGCAGCTTCGGTAGGGCGCGGGGATCCTATGGCTACACCTTC. Translating it yields CASSFGRARGSYGYTF.

The rearrangement uses TRBV4-2 and TRBJ2-1; tentatively, D is TRBD1 (6 bases). The CDR3 spans 16 residues. CDR1 LGHNA and CDR2 YNFKEQ come from the germline V gene. Between the trimmed V and J ends, which lost 1 base and 4 bases, there was a span of 14 bases. The CDR3 here is CASSQGVNRDYNEQFF. The CDR3 DNA is TGTGCCAGCAGCCAAGGAGTGAACAGGGATTACAATGAGCAGTTCTTC.

This clonotype has a handful of counts. The chain combines TRBV29-1 with TRBJ1-1, with TRBD1 as a possible D gene (5 bases). Germline loops: CDR1 SQVTM, CDR2 ANQGSEA. The CDR3 totals 12 residues. V dropped 4 bases and J dropped 2 bases, with 8 bases sitting between them. As DNA, the CDR3 is TGCAGCGTTGGACAGAGAAACACTGAAGCTTTCTTT. Translation gives CSVGQRNTEAFF. Together with reference TRBV29-1 and TRBJ1-1, the CDR3 gives the full variable domain: SAVISQKPSRDICQRGTSLTIQCQVDSQVTMMFWYRQQPGQSLTLIATANQGSEATYESGFVIDKFPISRPNLTFSTLTVSNMSPEDSSIYLCSVGQRNTEAFFGQGTRLTVV.

This clonotype was detected a few times. The genes are TRBV7-9 and TRBJ1-2; perhaps TRBD1 as D (6 bases). V was cut by 5 bases and J by 6 bases, with 25 bases left in between. The germline gives CDR1 SEHNR, CDR2 FQNEAQ (reference sequence). CDR3 size: 17 residues. The DNA of the CDR3 is TGTGCCAGCAGCCAAAAAGGCGGGACACCCGAAGGAGATGGCTACACCTTC. It specifies CASSQKGGTPEGDGYTF.

The chain uses TRBV5-1 and TRBJ2-1; TRBD1 or TRBD2 may be the D gene (7 bases each). CDR1 and CDR2 from the germline V gene are SGHRS and YFSETQ. Trimming stripped 3 bases from V and 6 bases from J, with 16 bases between. This CDR3 comprises 15 residues. DNA for the CDR3: TGCGCCAGCAGCTCCCAGGGGGGGAATGCCAATGAGCAGTTCTTC. Its protein product is CASSSQGGNANEQFF.

CDR3 DNA: TGTGCCAGCAGTTTATGGTTCGGGACAGGGGGATCCTTTGGGGCTCAGCCCCAGCATTTT. Its protein product is CASSLWFGTGGSFGAQPQHF. The chain joins TRBV28 to TRBJ1-5; TRBD1 aligns across 11 bases. The J segment lost 6 bases and the V segment lost 0 bases, leaving 16 bases of the junction unmatched. Germline-derived CDR1 and CDR2 are MDHEN and SYDVKM. This CDR3 spans 20 amino acids.

The chain recombines TRBV7-2 with TRBJ2-1; 10 bases align to TRBD2. V shed 0 bases, J shed 9 bases, and the junction held 5 bases outside the gene matches. The CDR3 contains 15 residues. Germline CDR1 and CDR2: SGHTA and FQGNSA. The CDR3 nucleotides are TGTGCCAGCAGCTTAGCAGCGGGAGGGCCGGGTGAGCAGTTCTTC. Amino acid sequence: CASSLAAGGPGEQFF. The whole variable domain, remainder taken from reference TRBV7-2 and TRBJ2-1, is GAGVSQSPSNKVTEKGKDVELRCDPISGHTALYWYRQSLGQGLEFLIYFQGNSAPDKSGLPSDRFSAERTGGSVSTLTIQRTQQEDSAVYLCASSLAAGGPGEQFFGPGTRLTVL.

A few counts support this clonotype. The chain joins TRBV15 to TRBJ2-3; 8 nucleotides agree with TRBD2. With V trimmed by 4 bases and J by 14 bases, 8 bases remained unmatched. The length of the CDR3 is 12 residues. Germline V gene sequence: CDR1 LNHNV, CDR2 YYDKDF (reference sequence). The CDR3 coding sequence is TGTGCCACCAGCACGAAAGCGGGAGTGTTGTATTTT. Amino acid sequence: CATSTKAGVLYF.

Only a few counts were recorded for this clonotype. This chain links TRBV2 with TRBJ1-2; D unresolved. V lost 4 bases and J lost 4, with 10 bases in between. Germline V gene data show CDR1 as SNHLY and CDR2 as FYNNEI. The CDR3 spans 13 residues. CDR3 residues: CASSVGASYGYTF. In nucleotides, the CDR3 is TGTGCCAGCAGTGTTGGCGCGTCCTATGGCTACACCTTC. The entire variable domain, with the rest obtained from reference TRBV2 and TRBJ1-2, is as follows: EPEVTQTPSHQVTQMGQEVILRCVPISNHLYFYWYRQILGQKVEFLVSFYNNEISEKSEIFDDQFSVERPDGSNFTLKIRSTKLEDSAMYFCASSVGASYGYTFGSGTRLTVV.

This clonotype came up a few times. The chain combines TRBV28 with TRBJ2-1; 8 positions match TRBD2. Germline V gene data show CDR1 as MDHEN and CDR2 as SYDVKM. CDR3 size: 17 residues. Trimming removed 4 bases from V and 4 bases from J; junction bases left unmatched: 12. CDR3 DNA sequence: TGTGCCAGCAGTTCCCCGTGGGGCGGGGGGAAATACAATGAGCAGTTCTTC. This codes for CASSSPWGGGKYNEQFF.

The CDR3 is CASSLGQGHNEKLFF. CDR3 nucleotides: TGTGCCAGCAGCTTAGGACAGGGACATAATGAAAAACTGTTTTTT. The V and J genes are TRBV7-2 and TRBJ1-4; 7 bases are a match to TRBD1. Trimming took 1 base from V and 4 from J; bases not matched to a gene: 3. This CDR3 region has 15 residues. The germline V gene has CDR1 SGHTA and CDR2 FQGNSA.

This clonotype has more than one count but fewer than ten. The V gene is TRBV20-1, the J gene TRBJ1-2; D unresolved. The germline V and J ends were trimmed by 6 bases and 0 bases, with 17 bases remaining between them. This CDR3 region has 15 residues. The germline V gene encodes CDR1 DFQATT and CDR2 SNEGSKA (reference sequence). This chain's CDR3 is CSAIVRTVSNYGYTF. CDR3 bases: TGCAGTGCAATAGTTCGAACAGTCTCTAACTATGGCTACACCTTC.

Here the CDR3 reads CASGSFKSEQYF. The CDR3 nucleotides read TGTGCCAGCGGTTCATTCAAATCCGAGCAGTACTTC. The chain recombines TRBV7-8 with TRBJ2-7; no clear D gene. Deletions cut 8 bases from V and 6 bases from J, with 14 bases between. The germline V gene encodes CDR1 SGHVS and CDR2 FQNEAQ. There are 12 residues in the CDR3.